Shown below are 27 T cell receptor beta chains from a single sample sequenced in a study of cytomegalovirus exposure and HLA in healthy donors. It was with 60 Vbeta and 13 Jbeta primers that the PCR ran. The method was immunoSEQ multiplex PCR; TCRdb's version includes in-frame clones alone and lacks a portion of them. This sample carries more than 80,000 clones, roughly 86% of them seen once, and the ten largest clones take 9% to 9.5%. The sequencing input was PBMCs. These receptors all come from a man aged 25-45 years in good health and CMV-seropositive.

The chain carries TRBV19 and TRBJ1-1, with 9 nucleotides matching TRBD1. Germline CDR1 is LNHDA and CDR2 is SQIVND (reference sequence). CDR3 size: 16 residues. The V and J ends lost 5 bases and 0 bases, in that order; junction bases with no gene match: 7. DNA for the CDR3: TGTGCCAGTAGTCCAAACAGGGGGCCAATGAACACTGAAGCTTTCTTT. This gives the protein CASSPNRGPMNTEAFF.

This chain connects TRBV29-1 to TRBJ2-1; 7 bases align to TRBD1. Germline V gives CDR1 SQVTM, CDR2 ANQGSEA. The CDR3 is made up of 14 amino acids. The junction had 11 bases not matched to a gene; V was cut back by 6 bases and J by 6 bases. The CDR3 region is CSVTGVGAPNEQFF. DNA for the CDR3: TGCAGCGTCACAGGGGTAGGGGCGCCCAATGAGCAGTTCTTC.

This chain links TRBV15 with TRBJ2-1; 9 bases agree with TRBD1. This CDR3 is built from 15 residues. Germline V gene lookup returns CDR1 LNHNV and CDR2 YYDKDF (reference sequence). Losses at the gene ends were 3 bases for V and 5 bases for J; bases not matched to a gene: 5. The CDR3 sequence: CATSSPGQGHNEQFF. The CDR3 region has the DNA TGTGCCACCAGCAGTCCGGGACAGGGTCACAATGAGCAGTTCTTC.

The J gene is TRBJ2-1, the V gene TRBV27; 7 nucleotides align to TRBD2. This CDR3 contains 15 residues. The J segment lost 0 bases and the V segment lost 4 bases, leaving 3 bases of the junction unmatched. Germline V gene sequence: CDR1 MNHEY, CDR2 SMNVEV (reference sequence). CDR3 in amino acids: CASSSRDYSYNEQFF. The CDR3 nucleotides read TGTGCCAGCAGTTCCCGGGACTACTCCTACAATGAGCAGTTCTTC.

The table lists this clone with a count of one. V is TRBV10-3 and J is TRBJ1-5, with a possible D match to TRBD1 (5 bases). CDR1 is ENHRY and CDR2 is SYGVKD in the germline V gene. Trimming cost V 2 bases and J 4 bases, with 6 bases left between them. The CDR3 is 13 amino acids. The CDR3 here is CAISEGQNQPQHF. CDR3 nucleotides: TGTGCCATCAGTGAGGGACAAAATCAGCCCCAGCATTTT.

The CDR3 sequence is CASSSPAGVSSYNEQFF. The CDR3 nucleotides are TGTGCCAGCAGCTCACCGGCGGGGGTAAGCTCCTACAATGAGCAGTTCTTC. The chain combines TRBV7-8 with TRBJ2-1; TRBD2 aligns across 7 bases. This CDR3 region has 17 residues. V shed 4 bases and J 0 bases; nucleotides not matched to a gene: 9. Germline V lookup: CDR1 SGHVS, CDR2 FQNEAQ.

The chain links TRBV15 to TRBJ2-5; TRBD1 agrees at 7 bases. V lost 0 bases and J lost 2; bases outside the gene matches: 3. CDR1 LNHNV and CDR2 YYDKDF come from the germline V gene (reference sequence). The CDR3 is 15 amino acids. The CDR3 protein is CATSRDLGQQETQYF. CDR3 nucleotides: TGTGCCACCAGCAGAGATTTGGGACAGCAAGAGACCCAGTACTTC. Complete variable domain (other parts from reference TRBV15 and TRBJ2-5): DAMVIQNPRYQVTQFGKPVTLSCSQTLNHNVMYWYQQKSSQAPKLLFHYYDKDFNNEADTPDNFQSRRPNTSFCFLDIRSPGLGDTAMYLCATSRDLGQQETQYFGPGTRLLVL.

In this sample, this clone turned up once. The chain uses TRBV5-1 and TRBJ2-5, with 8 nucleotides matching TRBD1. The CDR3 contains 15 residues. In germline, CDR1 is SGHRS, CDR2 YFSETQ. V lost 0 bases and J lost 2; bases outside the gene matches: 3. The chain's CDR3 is CASSLVGTGQETQYF. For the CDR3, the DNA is TGCGCCAGCAGCTTGGTCGGGACAGGACAAGAGACCCAGTACTTC.

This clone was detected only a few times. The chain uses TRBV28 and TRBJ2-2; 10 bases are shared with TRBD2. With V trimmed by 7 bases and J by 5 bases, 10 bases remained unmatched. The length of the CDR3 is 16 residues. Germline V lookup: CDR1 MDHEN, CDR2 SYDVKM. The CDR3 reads CASTPSGSLRTGELFF. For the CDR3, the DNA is TGTGCCAGCACGCCTAGCGGGAGTTTAAGAACCGGGGAGCTGTTTTTT.

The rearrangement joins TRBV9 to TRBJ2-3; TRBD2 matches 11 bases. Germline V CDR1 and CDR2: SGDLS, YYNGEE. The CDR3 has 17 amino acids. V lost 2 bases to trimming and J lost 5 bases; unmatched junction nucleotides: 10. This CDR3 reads CASSVGTGTSGLDTQYF. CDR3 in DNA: TGTGCCAGCAGCGTGGGAACCGGGACTAGCGGATTAGATACGCAGTATTTT.

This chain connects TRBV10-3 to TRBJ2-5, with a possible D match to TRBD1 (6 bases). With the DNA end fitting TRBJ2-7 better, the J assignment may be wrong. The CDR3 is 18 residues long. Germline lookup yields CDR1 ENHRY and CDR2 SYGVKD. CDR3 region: CAISDLEGGPGLTYEQYF. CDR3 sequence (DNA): TGTGCCATCAGTGACCTCGAAGGGGGACCAGGCTTAACCTACGAGCAGTACTTC.

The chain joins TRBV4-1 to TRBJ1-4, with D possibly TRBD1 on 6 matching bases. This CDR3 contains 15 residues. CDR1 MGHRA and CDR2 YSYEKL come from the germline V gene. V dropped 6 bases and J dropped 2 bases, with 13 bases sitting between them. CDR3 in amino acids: CASRSTGQTNEKLFF. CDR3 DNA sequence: TGCGCCAGCAGATCAACAGGACAGACTAATGAAAAACTGTTTTTT.

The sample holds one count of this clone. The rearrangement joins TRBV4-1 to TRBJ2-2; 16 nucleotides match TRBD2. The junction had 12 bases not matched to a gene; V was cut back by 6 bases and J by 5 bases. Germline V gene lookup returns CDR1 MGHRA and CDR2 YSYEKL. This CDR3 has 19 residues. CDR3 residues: CASSPLGLAGGPKTGELFF. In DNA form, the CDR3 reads TGCGCCAGCAGTCCTCTGGGACTAGCGGGAGGGCCAAAAACCGGGGAGCTGTTTTTT.

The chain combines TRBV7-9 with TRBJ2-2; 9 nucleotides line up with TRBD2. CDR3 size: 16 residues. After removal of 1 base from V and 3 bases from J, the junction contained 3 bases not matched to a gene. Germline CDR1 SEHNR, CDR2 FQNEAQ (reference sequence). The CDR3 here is CASSLVLAGDTGELFF. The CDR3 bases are TGTGCCAGCAGCTTAGTTTTAGCGGGAGACACCGGGGAGCTGTTTTTT.

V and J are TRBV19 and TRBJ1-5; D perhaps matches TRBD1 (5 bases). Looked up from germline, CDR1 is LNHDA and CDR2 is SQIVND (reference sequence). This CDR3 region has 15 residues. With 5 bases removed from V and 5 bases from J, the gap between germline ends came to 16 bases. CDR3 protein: CASSSTDSYYQPQHF. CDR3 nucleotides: TGTGCCAGTAGTTCCACCGACAGTTACTATCAGCCCCAGCATTTT.

The CDR3 reads CASSSYGGRPYEQYF. The CDR3 DNA follows: TGTGCCAGCAGCAGTTACGGGGGGAGGCCATACGAGCAGTACTTC. The rearrangement links TRBV5-6 to TRBJ2-7, with 7 bases identical to TRBD2. The CDR3 is 15 residues long. Germline V gives CDR1 SGHDT, CDR2 YYEEEE. J was trimmed by 4 bases and V by 4 bases; bases with no gene match: 11.

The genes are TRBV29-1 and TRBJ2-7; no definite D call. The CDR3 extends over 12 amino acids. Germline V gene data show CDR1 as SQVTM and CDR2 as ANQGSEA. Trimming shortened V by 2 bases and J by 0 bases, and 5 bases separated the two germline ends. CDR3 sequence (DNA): TGCAGCGTTGAATCTTTCTCCTACGAGCAGTACTTC. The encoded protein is CSVESFSYEQYF.

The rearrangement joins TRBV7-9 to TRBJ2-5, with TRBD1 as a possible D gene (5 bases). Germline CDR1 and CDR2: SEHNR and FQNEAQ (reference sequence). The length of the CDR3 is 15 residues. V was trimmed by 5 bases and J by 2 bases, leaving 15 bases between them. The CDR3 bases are TGTGCCAGCAGCCCCAGCAGGGTAGGGCAAGAGACCCAGTACTTC. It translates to CASSPSRVGQETQYF.

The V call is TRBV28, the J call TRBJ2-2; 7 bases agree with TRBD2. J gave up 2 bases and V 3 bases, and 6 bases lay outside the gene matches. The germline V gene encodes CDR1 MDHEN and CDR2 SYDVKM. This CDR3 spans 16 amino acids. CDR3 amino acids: CASSFLERGNTGELFF. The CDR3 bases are TGTGCCAGCAGTTTTTTGGAGCGGGGTAACACCGGGGAGCTGTTTTTT.

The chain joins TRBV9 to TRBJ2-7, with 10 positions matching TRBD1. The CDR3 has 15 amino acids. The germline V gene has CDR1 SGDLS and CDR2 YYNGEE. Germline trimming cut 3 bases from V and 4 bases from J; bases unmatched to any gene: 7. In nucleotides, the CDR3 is TGTGCCAGCAGCGCTCCCGGGACAGGGGAATACGAGCAGTACTTC. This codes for CASSAPGTGEYEQYF.

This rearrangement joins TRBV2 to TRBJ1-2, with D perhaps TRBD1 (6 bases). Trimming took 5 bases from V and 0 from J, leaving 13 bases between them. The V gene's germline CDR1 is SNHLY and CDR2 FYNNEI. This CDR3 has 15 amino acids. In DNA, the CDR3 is TGTGCCAGCAGTAGGACAGCTCAATCTAACTATGGCTACACCTTC. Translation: CASSRTAQSNYGYTF.

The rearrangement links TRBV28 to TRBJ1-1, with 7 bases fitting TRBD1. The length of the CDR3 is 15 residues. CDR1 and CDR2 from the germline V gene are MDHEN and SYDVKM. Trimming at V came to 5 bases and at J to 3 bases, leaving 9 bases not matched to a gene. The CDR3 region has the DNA TGTGCCAGCAGTGAAACAGGGGTCGGGGACACTGAAGCTTTCTTT. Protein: CASSETGVGDTEAFF.

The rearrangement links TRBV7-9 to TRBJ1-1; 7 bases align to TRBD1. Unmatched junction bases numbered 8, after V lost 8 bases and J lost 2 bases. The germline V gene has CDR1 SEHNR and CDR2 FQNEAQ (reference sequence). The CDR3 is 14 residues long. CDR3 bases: TGTGCCAGCCAAAGGACAGGAGGCAACACTGAAGCTTTCTTT. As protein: CASQRTGGNTEAFF.

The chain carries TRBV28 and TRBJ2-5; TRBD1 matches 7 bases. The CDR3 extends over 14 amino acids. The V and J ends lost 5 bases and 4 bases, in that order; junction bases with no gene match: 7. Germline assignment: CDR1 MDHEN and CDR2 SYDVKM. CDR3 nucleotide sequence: TGTGCCAGCAGTGGATCGACAGGGCGAGAGACCCAGTACTTC. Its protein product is CASSGSTGRETQYF.

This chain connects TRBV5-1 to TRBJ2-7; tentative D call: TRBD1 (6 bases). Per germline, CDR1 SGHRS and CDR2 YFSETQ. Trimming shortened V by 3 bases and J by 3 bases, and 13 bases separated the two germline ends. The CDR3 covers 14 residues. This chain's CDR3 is CASSWGHGDYEQYF. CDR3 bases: TGCGCCAGCAGCTGGGGACACGGGGACTACGAGCAGTACTTC.

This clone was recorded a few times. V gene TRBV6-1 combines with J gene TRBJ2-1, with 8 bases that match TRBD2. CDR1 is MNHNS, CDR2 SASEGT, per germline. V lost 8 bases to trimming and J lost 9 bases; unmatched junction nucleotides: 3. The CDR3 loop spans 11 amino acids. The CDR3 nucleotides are TGTGCCAGCCGACTAGCGTTTGAGCAGTTCTTC. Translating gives CASRLAFEQFF.

Here the CDR3 DNA reads TGTGCCAGTAGTATAGTCCTCCTTAGCGGGAGGACTCCCGGGGCCAACGTCCTGACTTTC. Residues: CASSIVLLSGRTPGANVLTF. The rearrangement links TRBV19 to TRBJ2-6; 10 nucleotides agree with TRBD2. Germline V lookup: CDR1 LNHDA, CDR2 SQIVND (reference sequence). The J segment lost 4 bases and the V segment lost 1 base, leaving 13 bases of the junction unmatched. This CDR3 region has 20 residues. Full variable domain (missing parts from reference TRBV19 and TRBJ2-6): DGGITQSPKYLFRKEGQNVTLSCEQNLNHDAMYWYRQDPGQGLRLIYYSQIVNDFQKGDIAEGYSVSREKKESFPLTVTSAQKNPTAFYLCASSIVLLSGRTPGANVLTFGAGSRLTVL.